This T cell receptor beta chain comes out of a study of cytomegalovirus exposure and HLA in healthy donors. General study findings and limits: V- and J-gene trimming of TCR beta was linked (in a later analysis) to a missense DCLRE1C variant. Beyond CMV serostatus, there was no information to go on about immune exposure.

Use of 60 Vbeta and 13 Jbeta primers characterized the PCR. Sequencing was performed with immunoSEQ multiplex PCR; in TCRdb, only in-frame clones are kept and a portion is missing. The sample records roughly 98,000 clones, about 81% being singletons. Comments on this clone: Its cognate antigen is unknown.

Germline V gives CDR1 SEHNR, CDR2 FQNEAQ (reference sequence). CDR3 length equals 15 residues. Between the trimmed V and J ends, which lost 1 base and 5 bases, there was a span of 12 bases. Sequenced sample: PBMCs. The sequence was collected from a man in his forties in good health and CMV-seronegative. This rearrangement joins TRBV7-9 to TRBJ1-5; the D is unclear. CDR3 residues: CASSLGGGFDQPQHF. Written as DNA, the CDR3 is TGTGCCAGCAGCTTAGGGGGAGGCTTTGATCAGCCCCAGCATTTT. Variable domain in full (rest from reference TRBV7-9 and TRBJ1-5): DTGVSQNPRHKITKRGQNVTFRCDPISEHNRLYWYRQTLGQGPEFLTYFQNEAQLEKSRLLSDRFSAERPKGSFSTLEIQRTEQGDSAMYLCASSLGGGFDQPQHFGDGTRLSIL.